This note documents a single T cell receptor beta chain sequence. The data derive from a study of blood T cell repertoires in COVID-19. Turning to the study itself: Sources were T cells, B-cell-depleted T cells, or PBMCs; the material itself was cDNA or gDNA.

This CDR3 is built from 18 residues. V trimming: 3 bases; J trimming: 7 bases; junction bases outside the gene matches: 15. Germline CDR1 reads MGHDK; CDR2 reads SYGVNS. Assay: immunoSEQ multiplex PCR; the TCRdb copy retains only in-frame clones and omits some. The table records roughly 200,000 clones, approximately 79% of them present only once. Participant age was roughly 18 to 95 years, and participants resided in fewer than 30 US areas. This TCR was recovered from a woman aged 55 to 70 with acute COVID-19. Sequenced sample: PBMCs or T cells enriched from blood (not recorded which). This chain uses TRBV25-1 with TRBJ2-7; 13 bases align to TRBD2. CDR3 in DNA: TGTGCCAGCAGTGACGCCCGACTAGCGGGAGGCCCATCGGGTGAGCAGTACTTC. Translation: CASSDARLAGGPSGEQYF.